This TCR beta chain was sequenced in a study of T-cell reconstitution after alpha-beta-depleted transplantation in children. CDR3 size: 15 residues. V dropped 4 bases and J dropped 5 bases, with 14 bases sitting between them. The sample holds a few counts of this clonotype. This sample's TCRbeta library carried unique molecular identifier barcodes. Using its own MiXCR run on the PCR reads, TCRdb lists one record per CDR3 protein. This table has 490,000 or so distinct CDR3 sequences, 12% appearing once. This chain uses TRBV12-3 or TRBV12-4 with TRBJ2-2; the D gene is possibly TRBD1 (5 bases). The TCR comes from a human donor who donated a stem cell graft to a child with combined immunodeficiency. The specimen was PBMCs from the stem cell graft donor, collected from the stem cell graft. The CDR3 is CASSSPDTSTGELFF. In DNA, the CDR3 is TGTGCCAGCAGTTCCCCGGACACATCGACCGGGGAGCTGTTTTTT.